This T cell receptor beta chain originates from a study of naive and memory T cell subsets. Both TRBC1 and TRBC2 were covered by a beta constant-region primer of two equimolar oligonucleotides. MiXCR, run by TCRdb on the UMI-ligation and nested PCR reads, gives a single entry per CDR3 protein. The table includes roughly 27,000 distinct CDR3 sequences, around a tenth detected once. In germline, CDR1 is LGHNA, CDR2 YSLEER. J lost 2 bases, V lost 3 bases, and 0 bases had no gene match. This CDR3 is 14 amino acids long. This chain connects TRBV4-3 to TRBJ1-5; 8 bases are shared with TRBD1. The specimen was effector memory CD4+ T cells from blood. The subset is: effector memory, CD45RA- CD27-. The TCR comes from a human donor in good health. The CDR3 DNA is TGCGCCAGCAGCCAGGGACAGGGCAATCAGCCCCAGCATTTT. Translation gives CASSQGQGNQPQHF.